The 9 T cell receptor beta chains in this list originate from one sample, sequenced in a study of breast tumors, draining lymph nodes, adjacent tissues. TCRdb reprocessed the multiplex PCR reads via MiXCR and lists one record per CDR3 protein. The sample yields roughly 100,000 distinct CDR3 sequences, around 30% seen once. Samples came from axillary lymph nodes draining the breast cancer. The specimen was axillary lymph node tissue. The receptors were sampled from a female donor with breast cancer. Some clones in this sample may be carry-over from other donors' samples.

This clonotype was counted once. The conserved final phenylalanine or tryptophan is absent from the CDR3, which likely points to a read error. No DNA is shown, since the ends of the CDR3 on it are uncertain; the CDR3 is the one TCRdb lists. CDR3 protein: CASSIVAGGSYNEQLS. V gene TRBV19 combines with J gene TRBJ2-1; the D call of TRBD2 is as the table states it, not checked on the DNA. Germline V gives CDR1 LNHDA, CDR2 SQIVND (reference sequence). The CDR3 length equals 16 residues, ends included.

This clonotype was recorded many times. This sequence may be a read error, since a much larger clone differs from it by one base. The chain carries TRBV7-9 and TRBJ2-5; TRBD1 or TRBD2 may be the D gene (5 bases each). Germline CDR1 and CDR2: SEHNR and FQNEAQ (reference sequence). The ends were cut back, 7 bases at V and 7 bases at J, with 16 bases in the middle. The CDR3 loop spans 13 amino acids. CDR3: CASNRGRRGTQYF. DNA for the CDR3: TGTGCCAGCAATCGGGGCAGGAGAGGGACCCAGTACTTC.

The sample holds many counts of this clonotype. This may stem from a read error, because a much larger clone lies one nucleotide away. CDR3 region: CSARSAGGTAEQYF. The CDR3 DNA sequence: TGCAGTGCTCGATCTGCGGGGGGTACTGCTGAGCAGTACTTC. J is TRBJ2-7 and V is TRBV20-1; 8 bases are a match to TRBD2. The germline gives CDR1 DFQATT, CDR2 SNEGSKA (reference sequence). The ends lost 5 bases at V and 7 bases at J; junction bases unmatched: 13. CDR3 length: 14 amino acids.

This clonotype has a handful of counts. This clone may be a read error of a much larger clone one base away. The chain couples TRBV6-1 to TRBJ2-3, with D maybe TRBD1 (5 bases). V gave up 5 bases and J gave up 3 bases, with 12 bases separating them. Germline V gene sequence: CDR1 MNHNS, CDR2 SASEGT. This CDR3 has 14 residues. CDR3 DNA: TGTGCCAGCAGTCAAAGGGGATGGACAGATACGCAGTATTTT. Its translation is CASSQRGWTDTQYF.

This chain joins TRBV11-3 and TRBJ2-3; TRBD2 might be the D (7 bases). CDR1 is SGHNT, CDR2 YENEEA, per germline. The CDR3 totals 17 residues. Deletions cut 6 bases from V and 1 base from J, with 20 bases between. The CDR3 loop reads CASRTLKVGGGTDTQYF. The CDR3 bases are TGTGCCAGCAGAACCCTAAAGGTAGGGGGGGGCACAGATACGCAGTATTTT.

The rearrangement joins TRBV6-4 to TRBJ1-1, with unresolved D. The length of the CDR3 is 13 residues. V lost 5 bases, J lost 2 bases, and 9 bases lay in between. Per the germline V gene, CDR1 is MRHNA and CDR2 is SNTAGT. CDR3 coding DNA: TGTGCCAGCAGTCACCCTCCAAACACTGAAGCTTTCTTT. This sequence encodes CASSHPPNTEAFF.

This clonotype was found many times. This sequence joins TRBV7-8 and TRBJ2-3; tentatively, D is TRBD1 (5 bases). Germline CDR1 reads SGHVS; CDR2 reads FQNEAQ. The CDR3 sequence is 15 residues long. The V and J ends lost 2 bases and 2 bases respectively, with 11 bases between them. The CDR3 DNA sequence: TGTGCCAGCAGCTTAATCGGCAGGGCCACAGATACGCAGTATTTT. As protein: CASSLIGRATDTQYF.

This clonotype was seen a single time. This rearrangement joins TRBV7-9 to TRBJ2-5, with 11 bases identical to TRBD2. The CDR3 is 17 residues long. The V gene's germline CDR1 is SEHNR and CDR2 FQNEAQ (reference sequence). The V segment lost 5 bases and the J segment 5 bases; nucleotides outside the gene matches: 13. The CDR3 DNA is TGTGCCAGCAGCCGATCTAGCGGGGGGACGGGGGAGGAGACCCAGTACTTC. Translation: CASSRSSGGTGEETQYF.

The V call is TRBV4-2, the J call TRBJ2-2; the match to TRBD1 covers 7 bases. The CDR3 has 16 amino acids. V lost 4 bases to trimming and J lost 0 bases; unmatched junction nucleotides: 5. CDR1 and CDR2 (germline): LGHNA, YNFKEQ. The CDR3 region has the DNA TGTGCCAGCAGCCTGACCGGGACAGCGAACACCGGGGAGCTGTTTTTT. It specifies CASSLTGTANTGELFF.